This T cell receptor (beta chain) appears in the sequencing data of a study of shared clonotypes between healthy human individuals. Overall study: Two female and three male donors aged 18 to 49 were enrolled. Study results and caveats: A handful of donors showed sharing of approximately 5% of naive CD4 clonotypes.

Sequenced by immunoSEQ multiplex PCR; TCRdb stores in-frame clones only, minus some. The sample has over 850,000 clones, about 80% seen once. Turning to this clone: Antigen specificity is unknown.

The CDR3 spans 15 residues. Deletions cut 4 bases from V and 3 bases from J, with 15 bases between. CDR1 is SGHRS, CDR2 YFSETQ, per germline. Sequenced sample: memory CD4+ T cells from PBMCs. Stated subset: CD45RA-negative fraction. The TCR was taken from a man aged 18 to 29 in good health. Some clones in this sample may be carry-over from other donors' samples. V usage is TRBV5-1 and J usage is TRBJ2-3; D perhaps matches TRBD1 (6 bases). CDR3 region: CASSAGTPGTDTQYF. DNA for the CDR3: TGCGCCAGCAGCGCAGGGACACCTGGGACAGATACGCAGTATTTT.